The 30 T cell receptor beta chains given below trace back to one sample, sequenced in a study of identical twins. TCRdb redid the calling of the 5' RACE reads with MiXCR, one entry per CDR3 protein. The data show roughly 700,000 distinct CDR3 sequences, with 8% to 9% seen just once and about 0.98% held by the top ten. These sequences were also reported in another study, on yellow fever vaccine responses in identical twins.

Sequenced input: PBMCs. These receptors all come from a young woman in good health.

At least ten counts were recorded for this clonotype. The gene calls are TRBV29-1 and TRBJ2-2, with D perhaps matching TRBD1 or TRBD2 (6 bases each). The germline V gene encodes CDR1 SQVTM and CDR2 ANQGSEA. The CDR3 consists of 13 residues. V lost 3 bases to trimming and J lost 4 bases, with 9 bases between them. In DNA, the CDR3 is TGCAGCGTTGACAGGGGAGGCACCGGGGAGCTGTTTTTT. Its translation is CSVDRGGTGELFF.

The rearrangement joins TRBV6-5 to TRBJ2-7; D is tentatively TRBD1 or TRBD2 (7 bases each). The CDR3 has 14 amino acids. Trimming shortened V by 0 bases and J by 7 bases, and 13 bases separated the two germline ends. Germline V gene lookup returns CDR1 MNHEY and CDR2 SVGAGI. The CDR3 nucleotides read TGTGCCAGCAGTTACTCGACTCAGGGGGGGGAGCAGTACTTC. Its translation is CASSYSTQGGEQYF.

V gene TRBV4-3 combines with J gene TRBJ1-1, with a tentative D call TRBD1 (5 bases). Germline CDR1 reads LGHNA; CDR2 reads YSLEER. The CDR3 has 13 residues. V dropped 6 bases and J dropped 1 base, with 9 bases sitting between them. As DNA, the CDR3 is TGCGCCAGCAGAGTTGACAGGAACACTGAAGCTTTCTTT. Its protein is CASRVDRNTEAFF.

CDR3 sequence reads: CSGITGTGSYEQYF. In nucleotides, the CDR3 is TGCAGCGGTATCACCGGGACAGGCTCCTACGAGCAGTACTTC. This chain joins TRBV29-1 and TRBJ2-7, with 8 bases aligning to TRBD1. The germline V gene has CDR1 SQVTM and CDR2 ANQGSEA. The CDR3 is 14 residues long. Trimming cost V 7 bases and J 0 bases; bases outside gene matches: 8.

This clonotype has a handful of counts. The chain joins TRBV7-8 to TRBJ2-2; D is possibly TRBD1 (6 bases). V was trimmed by 7 bases and J by 6 bases, leaving 18 bases between them. The CDR3 consists of 15 residues. Germline assignment: CDR1 SGHVS and CDR2 FQNEAQ. DNA of the CDR3: TGTGCCAGCACCGCCCCGGGACAACTAGCCGGGGAGCTGTTTTTT. Its protein product is CASTAPGQLAGELFF. Supplemented by reference TRBV7-8 and TRBJ2-2, the full variable domain reads GAGVSQSPRYKVAKRGQDVALRCDPISGHVSLFWYQQALGQGPEFLTYFQNEAQLDKSGLPSDRFFAERPEGSVSTLKIQRTQQEDSAVYLCASTAPGQLAGELFFGEGSRLTVL.

The V call is TRBV7-9, the J call TRBJ2-5; D is undetermined. The V end was cut by 5 bases, the J end by 5 bases, with 12 bases between. This CDR3 has 13 amino acids. The germline gives CDR1 SEHNR, CDR2 FQNEAQ (reference sequence). In nucleotides, the CDR3 is TGTGCCAGCAGCCTCGACACTCGCGAGACCCAGTACTTC. Translating it yields CASSLDTRETQYF.

This clonotype was observed a handful of times. The V and J genes are TRBV6-2 or TRBV6-3 and TRBJ2-7; the match to TRBD1 covers 8 bases. Germline V gene data show CDR1 as MNHEY and CDR2 as SVGEGT. J was trimmed by 2 bases and V by 2 bases; bases with no gene match: 5. CDR3 length equals 15 residues. CDR3 bases: TGTGCCAGCAGTTACGGGACAGGAGTTCCCTACGAGCAGTACTTC. It encodes CASSYGTGVPYEQYF.

This clonotype showed up just a few times. The chain is built from TRBV4-1 and TRBJ1-2; no clear D. This CDR3 region has 13 residues. Germline V gives CDR1 MGHRA, CDR2 YSYEKL. V was cut by 1 base and J by 6 bases, with 9 bases left in between. Written as DNA, the CDR3 is TGCGCCAGCAGCCAAGTGGAGTCAGATGGCTACACCTTC. This translates into CASSQVESDGYTF.

This chain uses TRBV27 with TRBJ2-3; 7 nucleotides agree with TRBD1. The CDR3 is 14 amino acids. Germline V gene data show CDR1 as MNHEY and CDR2 as SMNVEV (reference sequence). J was trimmed by 1 base and V by 6 bases; bases with no gene match: 4. The CDR3 DNA sequence: TGTGCCAGCAGGAGACAGGGCGGCACAGATACGCAGTATTTT. Amino acid sequence: CASRRQGGTDTQYF.

Ten or more counts support this clonotype. The chain is built from TRBV10-3 and TRBJ1-1, with D possibly being TRBD1 (6 bases). The CDR3 is 14 amino acids. V lost 0 bases to trimming and J lost 7 bases, with 12 bases between them. CDR1 and CDR2 from the germline V gene are ENHRY and SYGVKD. CDR3 region: CAISESGQGHEAFF. DNA for the CDR3: TGTGCCATCAGTGAGTCAGGCCAGGGGCATGAAGCTTTCTTT.

This clonotype turned up a few times. The chain couples TRBV5-1 to TRBJ2-2, with 8 bases lining up with TRBD1. The CDR3 extends over 15 amino acids. Germline V lookup: CDR1 SGHRS, CDR2 YFSETQ. With 2 bases clipped from V and 6 bases from J, the junction kept 6 bases outside the gene matches. The CDR3 DNA follows: TGCGCCAGCAGCTTCACTTCAGGGGGCCCCGGGGAGCTGTTTTTT. It translates to CASSFTSGGPGELFF. Full variable domain (rest looked up from reference TRBV5-1 and TRBJ2-2): KAGVTQTPRYLIKTRGQQVTLSCSPISGHRSVSWYQQTPGQGLQFLFEYFSETQRNKGNFPGRFSGRQFSNSRSEMNVSTLELGDSALYLCASSFTSGGPGELFFGEGSRLTVL.

Many counts were recorded for this clonotype. The chain joins TRBV9 to TRBJ2-7; 8 bases are a match to TRBD1. The junction had 4 bases not matched to a gene; V was cut back by 2 bases and J by 3 bases. Germline V lookup: CDR1 SGDLS, CDR2 YYNGEE. The CDR3 has 14 amino acids. The CDR3 DNA reads as TGTGCCAGCAGCGTGGGACAGGCACACTACGAGCAGTACTTC. Translating it yields CASSVGQAHYEQYF.

This clonotype was recorded a few times. CDR3 DNA sequence: TGTGCCAGCAGGATAGTAACCACCGGGGAGCTGTTTTTT. It is translated as CASRIVTTGELFF. The chain uses TRBV5-5 and TRBJ2-2; no firm D call. V lost 5 bases and J lost 4, with 9 bases in between. The length of the CDR3 is 13 residues. CDR1 is SGHKS and CDR2 is YYEKEE in the germline V gene (reference sequence). Using reference TRBV5-5 and TRBJ2-2 for the parts outside the CDR3, the full variable domain is DAGVTQSPTHLIKTRGQQVTLRCSPISGHKSVSWYQQVLGQGPQFIFQYYEKEERGRGNFPDRFSARQFPNYSSELNVNALLLGDSALYLCASRIVTTGELFFGEGSRLTVL.

J is TRBJ2-1 and V is TRBV6-2 or TRBV6-3; D perhaps matches TRBD2 (5 bases). Germline lookup yields CDR1 MNHEY and CDR2 SVGEGT. Trimming cost V 7 bases and J 7 bases, with 17 bases left between them. There are 14 residues in the CDR3. CDR3: CASISAEPWNEQFF. CDR3 DNA sequence: TGTGCCAGCATTAGCGCCGAGCCTTGGAATGAGCAGTTCTTC.

CDR3 bases: TGTGCCAGCGCCGGACGGGGCGGTGGGAACACTGAAGCTTTCTTT. As protein: CASAGRGGGNTEAFF. V gene TRBV28 combines with J gene TRBJ1-1, with D possibly matching TRBD1 (5 bases). V was trimmed by 8 bases and J by 1 base, leaving 17 bases between them. Germline CDR1 and CDR2: MDHEN and SYDVKM. The CDR3 totals 15 residues.

This clonotype was picked up a small number of times. The chain recombines TRBV11-2 with TRBJ2-3; 9 positions match TRBD2. J gave up 5 bases and V 5 bases, and 8 bases lay outside the gene matches. Germline CDR1 SGHAT, CDR2 FQNNGV. The CDR3 has 15 residues. The CDR3 DNA reads as TGTGCCAGCAGCATTAGCGGGAGTAGGGAAGATACGCAGTATTTT. This translates into CASSISGSREDTQYF. Full variable domain (outside the CDR3, taken from reference TRBV11-2 and TRBJ2-3): EAGVAQSPRYKIIEKRQSVAFWCNPISGHATLYWYQQILGQGPKLLIQFQNNGVVDDSQLPKDRFSAERLKGVDSTLKIQPAKLEDSAVYLCASSISGSREDTQYFGPGTRLTVL.

There are a few counts of this clonotype. The chain employs TRBV30 and TRBJ2-7, with D possibly being TRBD1 or TRBD2 (5 bases each). The CDR3 has 13 amino acids. The germline V gene encodes CDR1 GTSNPN and CDR2 SVGIG (reference sequence). V shed 4 bases and J shed 2 bases, with 12 bases lying between them. The CDR3 here is CAWTLGTTYEQYF. CDR3 coding DNA: TGTGCCTGGACTCTGGGGACCACCTACGAGCAGTACTTC.

In its sample, this clonotype was seen a few times. This chain uses TRBV19 with TRBJ2-3, with TRBD1 as a possible D gene (6 bases). V lost 0 bases to trimming and J lost 3 bases, with 7 bases between them. This CDR3 contains 14 residues. Germline-derived CDR1 and CDR2 are LNHDA and SQIVND (reference sequence). CDR3 nucleotides: TGTGCCAGTAGTATAGACAGGGGAACAGATACGCAGTATTTT. This sequence encodes CASSIDRGTDTQYF. Using reference TRBV19 and TRBJ2-3 for the parts outside the CDR3, the full variable domain is DGGITQSPKYLFRKEGQNVTLSCEQNLNHDAMYWYRQDPGQGLRLIYYSQIVNDFQKGDIAEGYSVSREKKESFPLTVTSAQKNPTAFYLCASSIDRGTDTQYFGPGTRLTVL.

This clonotype showed up just a few times. This chain joins TRBV4-3 and TRBJ2-1; D perhaps matches TRBD1 (5 bases). Germline CDR1 is LGHNA and CDR2 is YSLEER. Between the trimmed V and J ends, which lost 4 bases and 6 bases, there was a span of 10 bases. CDR3 length equals 13 residues. The CDR3 loop is CASSLIGVNEQFF. The CDR3 DNA is TGCGCCAGCAGCCTAATAGGGGTCAATGAGCAGTTCTTC.

This clonotype was observed a few times. This chain joins TRBV7-9 and TRBJ2-1; TRBD2 aligns across 7 bases. The CDR3 loop spans 15 amino acids. Germline CDR1 is SEHNR and CDR2 is FQNEAQ (reference sequence). Germline trimming cut 0 bases from V and 8 bases from J; bases unmatched to any gene: 7. The CDR3 DNA sequence: TGTGCCAGCAGCTTAGCCCAGCGGGATAGCGATGAGCAGTTCTTC. This sequence encodes CASSLAQRDSDEQFF. Full variable domain (remainder filled in from reference TRBV7-9 and TRBJ2-1): DTGVSQNPRHKITKRGQNVTFRCDPISEHNRLYWYRQTLGQGPEFLTYFQNEAQLEKSRLLSDRFSAERPKGSFSTLEIQRTEQGDSAMYLCASSLAQRDSDEQFFGPGTRLTVL.

This clonotype was detected ten times or more. The J gene is TRBJ2-1, the V gene TRBV5-6; D is tentatively TRBD1 or TRBD2 (5 bases each). This CDR3 region has 17 residues. Germline V CDR1 and CDR2: SGHDT, YYEEEE. Trimming pared 3 bases from V and 5 bases from J, leaving 21 bases between. The CDR3 region has the DNA TGTGCCAGCAGCTCGCGGGTTGCTTGGACAAAGAACAATGAGCAGTTCTTC. As protein: CASSSRVAWTKNNEQFF.

V and J are TRBV6-2 or TRBV6-3 and TRBJ1-6; D uncertain. With 2 bases removed from V and 12 bases from J, the gap between germline ends came to 8 bases. Germline assignment: CDR1 MNHEY and CDR2 SVGEGT. The CDR3 sequence is 12 residues long. The CDR3 here is CASSYLGIPLHF. CDR3 in DNA: TGTGCCAGCAGTTACCTGGGGATACCCCTCCACTTT.

This clonotype has a count of ten or more. The chain couples TRBV20-1 to TRBJ2-3; a possible D gene is TRBD2 (7 bases). Between the trimmed V and J ends, which lost 0 bases and 2 bases, there was a span of 12 bases. Germline assignment: CDR1 DFQATT and CDR2 SNEGSKA (reference sequence). The CDR3 is 15 residues long. The CDR3 coding sequence is TGCAGTGCTAGAGATGCGGGGGCTAACACAGATACGCAGTATTTT. Translated, it gives CSARDAGANTDTQYF.

There are a few counts of this clonotype. This chain joins TRBV14 and TRBJ1-2; TRBD1 is a possible D gene (5 bases). Trimming left V 4 bases short and J 4 bases short, with 16 bases between. There are 15 residues in the CDR3. Per the germline V gene, CDR1 is SGHDN and CDR2 is FVKESK. The CDR3 coding sequence is TGTGCCAGCAGCCGTCCCGGGACGGGATCCTATGGCTACACCTTC. Translating gives CASSRPGTGSYGYTF.

This clonotype was observed many times. The chain recombines TRBV29-1 with TRBJ2-2; D is possibly TRBD1 (5 bases). CDR3 size: 14 residues. Germline assignment: CDR1 SQVTM and CDR2 ANQGSEA. V lost 7 bases and J lost 3, with 15 bases in between. As DNA, the CDR3 is TGCAGCGCCAGTGTGGGGCCGGACACCGGGGAGCTGTTTTTT. Its translation is CSASVGPDTGELFF.

This clonotype has only a few counts. The rearrangement links TRBV6-2 or TRBV6-3 to TRBJ2-1; TRBD1 matches 10 bases. The germline V gene encodes CDR1 MNHEY and CDR2 SVGEGT. This CDR3 is built from 15 residues. The V segment lost 2 bases and the J segment 6 bases; nucleotides outside the gene matches: 4. In DNA form, the CDR3 reads TGTGCCAGCAGTTACAGACAGGGGGCTCTCAATGAGCAGTTCTTC. This gives the protein CASSYRQGALNEQFF.

This sequence joins TRBV20-1 and TRBJ2-1; D uncertain. In germline, CDR1 is DFQATT, CDR2 SNEGSKA (reference sequence). V was cut by 6 bases and J by 6 bases, with 18 bases left in between. This CDR3 is 14 amino acids long. CDR3 DNA: TGCAGTGCCCTGGCTTACCCTTCGGCCAATGAGCAGTTCTTC. This codes for CSALAYPSANEQFF.

This clonotype was found a few times. The rearrangement uses TRBV6-1 and TRBJ1-2; 7 positions match TRBD1. Trimming took 6 bases from V and 11 from J; bases not matched to a gene: 15. Germline V gene data show CDR1 as MNHNS and CDR2 as SASEGT. The CDR3 has 14 residues. Here the CDR3 DNA reads TGTGCCAGCAGCGCAGAGACCGGGACAGTCTCTTACACCTTC. The encoded protein is CASSAETGTVSYTF.

This clonotype was counted between two and nine times. The chain uses TRBV20-1 and TRBJ2-4; D unresolved. Deletions cut 5 bases from V and 1 base from J, with 15 bases between. The germline V gene encodes CDR1 DFQATT and CDR2 SNEGSKA (reference sequence). CDR3 length: 15 amino acids. The CDR3 reads CSAQVTPWAKNIQYF. The CDR3 DNA reads as TGCAGTGCTCAGGTTACTCCTTGGGCCAAAAACATTCAGTACTTC.

This clonotype was picked up many times. The V and J genes are TRBV12-3 or TRBV12-4 and TRBJ2-2; either TRBD1 or TRBD2 may fit D (5 bases each). V was pared by 6 bases and J by 2 bases, with 16 bases between. The CDR3 contains 16 residues. In DNA form, the CDR3 reads TGTGCCAGCAGGAGTCGACGGGGCAATAACACCGGGGAGCTGTTTTTT. Its translation: CASRSRRGNNTGELFF.